This TCR beta chain was profiled in a study of CD4+ T cells in melanoma. On this clone itself: No antigen is known for it.

Points from the study as a whole: In melanoma, neoantigen-specific CD4+ T cells reportedly differed in differentiation state. A reported correlation linked neoantigen-specific CD4+ T cells to CD8+, macrophage and B cell function.

Assay used: immunoSEQ multiplex PCR; TCRdb lists only in-frame clones, some missing. The repertoire includes 110,000 to 150,000 clones, around 90% of them detected once, and 1.5% to 1.9% sits in the top ten. V was pared by 8 bases and J by 2 bases, with 4 bases of the junction left unmatched. This CDR3 contains 14 residues. Germline V gene sequence: CDR1 MNHEY, CDR2 SVGAGI. V gene TRBV6-5 combines with J gene TRBJ2-5, with 11 bases identical to TRBD2. This clonotype was sampled from a human donor with melanoma. The DNA of the CDR3 is TGTGCCAGCGGCCTAGCGGGGGGACAAGAGACCCAGTACTTC. It yields the protein CASGLAGGQETQYF.